The present entry profiles one TCR beta chain with its context. Its antigen is still unknown. Trimming took off 4 bases at V and 5 bases at J, with 14 bases between the two ends. There are 14 residues in the CDR3. CDR1 and CDR2 (germline): ENHRY, SYGVKD. This record comes from a study of CD8+ T cells in alopecia areata. Study-wide results and caveats: Patients shared TCRs less clearly than mice did, possibly owing to HLA. Persistence of many expanded lesional clones was seen in scalp and blood during tofacitinib.

Once RNA had been extracted, it was reverse transcribed into cDNA to act as the sequencing template. TCRdb keeps only in-frame clones here, not all; method: immunoSEQ multiplex PCR. Among 150,000 to 200,000 clones listed, approximately 65% were seen once. Treatment of the sample: oral pan-JAK inhibitor, 5-10 mg twice daily. The receptor was isolated from a human donor with alopecia areata. This rearrangement joins TRBV10-3 to TRBJ1-1; TRBD1 might be the D (5 bases). The sequencing here drew on CD4+ T cells sorted from blood, taken at week 4, from a patient treated with tofacitinib. DNA for the CDR3: TGTGCCATCAGTGGCCAGGGTCCCGGGACTGAAGCTTTCTTT. Encoded protein: CAISGQGPGTEAFF.